This T cell receptor (beta chain) was sequenced during a study of Ad26.COV2.S vaccination and SARS-CoV-2 variants. Study overall: Doses of Ad26.COV2.S were injected into muscle once or twice, 56 days apart.

Only in-frame clones appear in the TCRdb table, and some are missing; sequencing was by immunoSEQ multiplex PCR. The table includes approximately 350,000 clones, more than 75% detected once. CDR3 length: 16 residues. Germline V gene lookup returns CDR1 SGHDT and CDR2 YYEEEE. Between the trimmed V and J ends, which lost 0 bases and 4 bases, there was a span of 17 bases. Specified treatment: 15 to 20 received Ad26.COV2.S at low or high dose, single or two shots; about 5 received placebo; per-sample allocation not given. Sampling was performed 63 days after the first vaccine or placebo injection. The receptor was isolated from a person aged 18-60 years who received the Ad26.COV2.S COVID-19 vaccine or a placebo. The chain combines TRBV5-6 with TRBJ2-7; D perhaps matches TRBD2 (5 bases). This specimen was peripheral blood, taken in a trial of Ad26.COV2.S vaccine versus placebo. The CDR3 loop is CASSLAAGPERYEQYF. Written as DNA, the CDR3 is TGTGCCAGCAGCTTGGCCGCAGGCCCCGAGCGGTACGAGCAGTACTTC.